This passage covers 18 T cell receptor beta chains from one sample sequenced in a study of blood T cell repertoires in COVID-19. Repertoires were generated with immunoSEQ multiplex PCR, while TCRdb's copy carries only in-frame clones and drops some. The sample shows under 200,000 clones, 70% to 90% of them seen only once. Specimen: PBMCs or T cells enriched from blood (not recorded which). These receptors all stem from a woman in her thirties or forties in a cohort exposed to, infected with or recovered from COVID-19 (not recorded which).

The count of this clone is one. The V call is TRBV12-1, the J call TRBJ1-4; the table's D call, TRBD1, has no DNA check behind it. TRBV12-1 is shown as a pseudogene. The CDR3 is 17 residues long. The CDR3 bases are TGTGCCAGCAGCCGACATACCAGGGTTGGAGCTAATGAAAAACTGTTTTTT. Protein: CASSRHTRVGANEKLFF.

The chain links TRBV6-2 or TRBV6-3 to TRBJ1-1; D ambiguous. The V end was cut by 5 bases, the J end by 1 base, with 8 bases between. Germline-derived CDR1 and CDR2 are MNHEY and SVGEGT. The CDR3 runs 13 residues. The CDR3 coding sequence is TGTGCCAGCAGTCATTCAGGGAACACTGAAGCTTTCTTT. Protein: CASSHSGNTEAFF.

The J gene is TRBJ1-1, the V gene TRBV18; D is possibly TRBD1 (6 bases). Germline V gene data show CDR1 as KGHSH and CDR2 as LQKENI. With 3 bases removed from V and 4 bases from J, the gap between germline ends came to 9 bases. The CDR3 has 13 residues. For the CDR3, the DNA is TGTGCCAGCTCACCTAACAGGGCCACTGAAGCTTTCTTT. Amino acids: CASSPNRATEAFF.

The chain couples TRBV27 to TRBJ1-1; the D gene is possibly TRBD1 (5 bases). CDR1 is MNHEY, CDR2 SMNVEV, per germline (reference sequence). V was cut by 4 bases and J by 7 bases, with 16 bases left in between. CDR3 length: 14 amino acids. Written as DNA, the CDR3 is TGTGCCAGCAGTTCTCAACAGGCTCAACTTGAAGCTTTCTTT. Its translation: CASSSQQAQLEAFF.

This rearrangement joins TRBV18 to TRBJ1-4; no clear D gene. CDR1 is KGHSH and CDR2 is LQKENI in the germline V gene. CDR3 size: 15 residues. V gave up 4 bases and J gave up 8 bases, with 17 bases separating them. The CDR3 nucleotides read TGTGCCAGCTCACAAGAAACGATCCGGAGAGAAAAACTGTTTTTT. The encoded protein is CASSQETIRREKLFF.

The chain uses TRBV19 and TRBJ1-5; D may be TRBD1 (6 bases). CDR3 size: 15 residues. CDR1 is LNHDA and CDR2 is SQIVND in the germline V gene (reference sequence). V was shortened by 5 bases and J by 5 bases, with 16 bases between the two germline ends. CDR3 DNA: TGTGCCAGTAGTCCTTACAGGGTCTGGTATCAGCCCCAGCATTTT. This sequence encodes CASSPYRVWYQPQHF.

The chain employs TRBV5-1 and TRBJ2-1, with TRBD2 matching 11 bases. The V and J ends lost 2 bases and 6 bases, in that order; junction bases with no gene match: 4. In germline, CDR1 is SGHRS, CDR2 YFSETQ. CDR3 length: 15 amino acids. CDR3 in DNA: TGCGCCAGCAGCTTACTAGCGGGGGAAACCAATGAGCAGTTCTTC. Translated: CASSLLAGETNEQFF.

The chain joins TRBV23-1 to TRBJ2-1; the match to TRBD1 covers 8 bases. TRBV23-1 is classed as an ORF, of uncertain function. This CDR3 region has 17 residues. J lost 5 bases, V lost 3 bases, and 12 bases had no gene match. Written as DNA, the CDR3 is TGCGCCAGCAGTCATTCTTCGGACAGGGTAATAGACAATGAGCAGTTCTTC. Its translation: CASSHSSDRVIDNEQFF.

This rearrangement joins TRBV28 to TRBJ1-2; 8 bases are a match to TRBD1. This CDR3 has 17 amino acids. J was trimmed by 4 bases and V by 6 bases; bases with no gene match: 16. Germline CDR1 reads MDHEN; CDR2 reads SYDVKM. In nucleotides, the CDR3 is TGTGCCAGCAGCCGTGCGGGGACAGGAGGGGGTCTCTATGGCTACACCTTC. Translated, it gives CASSRAGTGGGLYGYTF.

The J gene is TRBJ1-1, the V gene TRBV12-5; no definite D call. The CDR3 loop spans 13 amino acids. V was cut by 5 bases and J by 2 bases, with 9 bases left in between. Germline CDR1 and CDR2: LGHNT and FRNRAP. The CDR3 nucleotides read TGTGCTAGTGGTCGGGATGCAAACACTGAAGCTTTCTTT. Translated, it gives CASGRDANTEAFF.

The chain recombines TRBV29-1 with TRBJ1-2, with a weak D call TRBD1 (6 bases). The germline gives CDR1 SQVTM, CDR2 ANQGSEA. This CDR3 spans 15 amino acids. Trimming removed 6 bases from V and 3 bases from J, with 20 bases in between. CDR3 sequence reads: CSVLPSARGYYGYTF. The CDR3 nucleotides read TGCAGCGTACTACCATCTGCCAGGGGTTACTATGGCTACACCTTC.

The chain joins TRBV28 to TRBJ2-7, with a possible D match to TRBD2 (5 bases). Trimming took off 2 bases at V and 9 bases at J, with 17 bases between the two ends. From germline, CDR1 is MDHEN and CDR2 SYDVKM. This CDR3 is 14 amino acids long. The CDR3 coding sequence is TGTGCCAGCAGTTTAAGAGGGAACTTACGACCGCAGTACTTC. It specifies CASSLRGNLRPQYF. The entire variable domain, with the rest obtained from reference TRBV28 and TRBJ2-7, is as follows: DVKVTQSSRYLVKRTGEKVFLECVQDMDHENMFWYRQDPGLGLRLIYFSYDVKMKEKGDIPEGYSVSREKKERFSLILESASTNQTSMYLCASSLRGNLRPQYFGPGTRLTVT.

For the CDR3, the DNA is TGTGCCAGCAGCCAGGGCGTAGCGGGAGTATCCTTTGCCGGGGAGCTGTTTTTT. Encoded protein: CASSQGVAGVSFAGELFF. V is TRBV4-2 and J is TRBJ2-2; 9 bases align to TRBD2. V shed 3 bases, J shed 6 bases, and the junction held 14 bases outside the gene matches. The V gene's germline CDR1 is LGHNA and CDR2 YNFKEQ. CDR3 size: 18 residues.

This clone was counted between two and nine times. J is TRBJ1-1 and V is TRBV7-2; maybe TRBD1 (5 bases). V was cut by 2 bases and J by 5 bases, with 9 bases left in between. CDR1 is SGHTA, CDR2 FQGNSA, per germline. This CDR3 contains 13 residues. CDR3 sequence (DNA): TGTGCCAGCAGCTTACAGGGTTGGACTGAAGCTTTCTTT. The encoded protein is CASSLQGWTEAFF.

The sample holds one count of this clone. The chain joins TRBV11-2 to TRBJ1-2; D remains ambiguous. V shed 1 base and J shed 2 bases, with 11 bases lying between them. The CDR3 is 15 amino acids. The germline V gene encodes CDR1 SGHAT and CDR2 FQNNGV. CDR3 sequence reads: CASSLVYGENYGYTF. The CDR3, as DNA: TGTGCCAGCAGCTTAGTCTACGGAGAGAACTATGGCTACACCTTC.

The V gene is TRBV4-1, the J gene TRBJ2-7, with no clear D. The CDR3 extends over 13 amino acids. The V gene's germline CDR1 is MGHRA and CDR2 YSYEKL. Trimming took off 0 bases at V and 5 bases at J, with 8 bases between the two ends. The CDR3 sequence: CASSQERIDEQYF. For the CDR3, the DNA is TGCGCCAGCAGCCAAGAGAGAATAGACGAGCAGTACTTC.

This rearrangement joins TRBV5-1 to TRBJ1-1; D is unresolved. The CDR3 length is 13 residues. Trimming shortened V by 3 bases and J by 3 bases, and 9 bases separated the two germline ends. Germline-derived CDR1 and CDR2 are SGHRS and YFSETQ. CDR3 sequence (DNA): TGCGCCAGCAGCTCGAATAAGCACACTGAAGCTTTCTTT. Its protein is CASSSNKHTEAFF.

The chain couples TRBV2 to TRBJ2-7; D is uncertain. The CDR3 spans 14 residues. V shed 2 bases and J shed 3 bases, with 11 bases lying between them. The germline V gene has CDR1 SNHLY and CDR2 FYNNEI. This CDR3 is CASSEPLEFYEQYF. The CDR3 bases are TGTGCCAGCAGTGAACCTCTGGAGTTCTACGAGCAGTACTTC. The full variable domain, with the rest looked up from reference TRBV2 and TRBJ2-7, is EPEVTQTPSHQVTQMGQEVILRCVPISNHLYFYWYRQILGQKVEFLVSFYNNEISEKSEIFDDQFSVERPDGSNFTLKIRSTKLEDSAMYFCASSEPLEFYEQYFGPGTRLTVT.